This passage covers 30 T cell receptor beta chains from one sample sequenced in a study of PD-1 blockade in classical Hodgkin lymphoma. Libraries were prepared by immunoSEQ multiplex PCR; TCRdb keeps only in-frame clonotypes and omits some of them. The sample carries about 40,000 clones, 60% to 85% recorded once. No patient escaped relapse after autologous stem cell transplantation, and brentuximab vedotin exposure varied. Sequences were derived from peripheral blood mononuclear cells (PBMCs), sampled at baseline. These receptors were collected from a human donor with classical Hodgkin lymphoma.

The rearrangement links TRBV5-4 to TRBJ1-1; TRBD1 might be the D (5 bases). CDR1 and CDR2 (germline): SGHNT, YYREEE (reference sequence). V dropped 1 base and J dropped 5 bases, with 12 bases sitting between them. The CDR3 length is 14 residues. The CDR3, as DNA: TGTGCCAGCAGCTTGTTGGGGACGGGGACTGAAGCTTTCTTT. It is translated as CASSLLGTGTEAFF.

The rearrangement joins TRBV28 to TRBJ1-3, with D perhaps matching TRBD1 (5 bases). Trimming removed 5 bases from V and 4 bases from J, with 9 bases in between. The CDR3 has 13 amino acids. The germline V gene encodes CDR1 MDHEN and CDR2 SYDVKM. The CDR3 DNA is TGTGCCAGCAGTCCTGGGGGGGGAAACACCATATATTTT. Residues: CASSPGGGNTIYF.

V usage is TRBV27 and J usage is TRBJ2-7, with 11 nucleotides matching TRBD2. The germline V gene encodes CDR1 MNHEY and CDR2 SMNVEV (reference sequence). The V and J ends lost 6 bases and 2 bases, in that order; junction bases with no gene match: 6. The CDR3 is 15 amino acids. The chain's CDR3 is CASSFRLAGPYEQYF. The CDR3 region has the DNA TGTGCCAGCAGCTTCCGACTAGCGGGACCCTACGAGCAGTACTTC.

The chain combines TRBV7-9 with TRBJ2-5; D unresolved. The end of the DNA is better explained by TRBJ2-7, so the J call may be wrong. The CDR3 consists of 14 residues. Germline V gene sequence: CDR1 SEHNR, CDR2 FQNEAQ (reference sequence). CDR3 DNA sequence: TGTGCCAGCAGCCTCCAGGCCCTGTCCTACGAGCAGTACTTC. Translating gives CASSLQALSYEQYF.

The chain joins TRBV28 to TRBJ1-5; weak D call: TRBD1 (6 bases). The V and J ends lost 6 bases and 0 bases respectively, with 18 bases between them. The germline CDR1 and CDR2 sequences are MDHEN and SYDVKM. This CDR3 has 17 residues. The CDR3 spells CASSPAGDLYSNQPQHF. The CDR3 DNA follows: TGTGCCAGCAGCCCGGCAGGGGACCTCTATAGCAATCAGCCCCAGCATTTT.

This clone appeared a few times. The chain has TRBV10-3 and TRBJ2-1; unclear D gene. V gave up 7 bases and J gave up 0 bases, with 10 bases separating them. The CDR3 consists of 14 residues. Germline loops: CDR1 ENHRY, CDR2 SYGVKD. DNA of the CDR3: TGTGCCATCACCTCAACAAGCTCCTACAATGAGCAGTTCTTC. Its translation is CAITSTSSYNEQFF.

The V call is TRBV9, the J call TRBJ1-1; 7 positions agree with TRBD1. The CDR3 sequence is 14 residues long. The V and J ends lost 0 bases and 4 bases, in that order; junction bases with no gene match: 3. Germline V gene sequence: CDR1 SGDLS, CDR2 YYNGEE. This CDR3 is CASSVGGQRTEAFF. The CDR3 DNA sequence: TGTGCCAGCAGCGTAGGGGGACAGCGCACTGAAGCTTTCTTT.

The chain uses TRBV7-9 and TRBJ2-1, with D perhaps matching TRBD1 or TRBD2 (5 bases each). The V end lost 5 bases, the J end lost 2 bases, and 16 bases lay between the germline ends. This CDR3 is built from 16 residues. Per the germline V gene, CDR1 is SEHNR and CDR2 is FQNEAQ (reference sequence). CDR3 nucleotide sequence: TGTGCCAGCAGCCCCCCTGGGACGCAAGCCTACAATGAGCAGTTCTTC. Translation: CASSPPGTQAYNEQFF.

The gene calls are TRBV10-2 and TRBJ2-1; 9 bases fit TRBD2. The CDR3 length is 13 residues. The germline V gene encodes CDR1 WSHSY and CDR2 SAAADI. The V and J ends lost 8 bases and 4 bases, in that order; junction bases with no gene match: 3. CDR3 amino acids: CASRLADYNEQFF. CDR3 bases: TGCGCCAGCCGACTAGCGGATTACAATGAGCAGTTCTTC.

The V and J genes are TRBV7-2 and TRBJ1-3; D is ambiguous. Per the germline V gene, CDR1 is SGHTA and CDR2 is FQGNSA. This CDR3 is 13 amino acids long. V was shortened by 5 bases and J by 7 bases, with 12 bases between the two germline ends. The CDR3 sequence: CASSRGSGNTIYF. The CDR3, as DNA: TGTGCCAGCAGCCGAGGGTCCGGGAACACCATATATTTT.

The chain couples TRBV6-5 to TRBJ2-7; TRBD1 matches 9 bases. The ends lost 5 bases at V and 0 bases at J; junction bases unmatched: 2. Germline V lookup: CDR1 MNHEY, CDR2 SVGAGI. This CDR3 is built from 14 residues. As DNA, the CDR3 is TGTGCCAGCAGTAGACAGGGGGACTCCTACGAGCAGTACTTC. Translating it yields CASSRQGDSYEQYF.

J is TRBJ2-4 and V is TRBV6-5; D unclear. Between the trimmed V and J ends, which lost 8 bases and 9 bases, there was a span of 17 bases. CDR3 length equals 13 residues. In germline, CDR1 is MNHEY, CDR2 SVGAGI. In DNA form, the CDR3 reads TGTGCCAGCTCCCTCATCAAGTACGGCATTCAGTACTTC. This gives the protein CASSLIKYGIQYF.

The rearrangement links TRBV2 to TRBJ1-1; 7 nucleotides agree with TRBD1. Losses at the gene ends were 6 bases for V and 1 base for J; bases not matched to a gene: 5. Germline CDR1 and CDR2: SNHLY and FYNNEI. The length of the CDR3 is 14 residues. CDR3 nucleotide sequence: TGTGCCAGCAGCTGGGACAGACAGAACACTGAAGCTTTCTTT. It yields the protein CASSWDRQNTEAFF.

The rearrangement links TRBV6-1 to TRBJ2-3; maybe TRBD1 (6 bases). Trimming took 2 bases from V and 6 from J, leaving 21 bases between them. The CDR3 covers 17 residues. Germline V lookup: CDR1 MNHNS, CDR2 SASEGT. CDR3 protein: CASSELFGQRLRDTQYF. In DNA form, the CDR3 reads TGTGCCAGCAGTGAATTGTTCGGACAGCGCCTTAGGGATACGCAGTATTTT.

The chain uses TRBV6-5 and TRBJ1-4; possibly TRBD1 for D (5 bases). The CDR3 loop spans 15 amino acids. The germline V gene encodes CDR1 MNHEY and CDR2 SVGAGI. Trimming pared 6 bases from V and 8 bases from J, leaving 19 bases between. CDR3 bases: TGTGCCAGCAGCCCCGGACACCCGCGAAGGGAAAAACTGTTTTTT. Translated, it gives CASSPGHPRREKLFF.

This sequence joins TRBV11-3 and TRBJ2-1; the match to TRBD1 covers 7 bases. CDR3 size: 13 residues. CDR1 and CDR2 from the germline V gene are SGHNT and YENEEA. V gave up 5 bases and J gave up 7 bases; unmatched junction bases: 5. This CDR3 is CASSRTGLNEQFF. In DNA, the CDR3 is TGTGCCAGCAGCAGGACAGGTCTTAATGAGCAGTTCTTC.

J is TRBJ1-2 and V is TRBV4-1; D not resolved. In germline, CDR1 is MGHRA, CDR2 YSYEKL. V gave up 0 bases and J gave up 1 base, with 12 bases separating them. This CDR3 is built from 16 residues. The CDR3 nucleotides are TGCGCCAGCAGCCAAGAGGCCCTTCAGCTTAACTATGGCTACACCTTC. The encoded protein is CASSQEALQLNYGYTF.

The CDR3 nucleotides are TGTGCCGCCGGACTAGCGGGAGAGCAGTACTTC. Its translation is CAAGLAGEQYF. This chain joins TRBV10-3 and TRBJ2-7, with 12 positions matching TRBD2. The CDR3 covers 11 residues. V lost 11 bases to trimming and J lost 7 bases; unmatched junction nucleotides: 3. Germline CDR1 and CDR2: ENHRY and SYGVKD.

This sequence joins TRBV27 and TRBJ2-2; D unclear. The germline V gene encodes CDR1 MNHEY and CDR2 SMNVEV (reference sequence). This CDR3 region has 12 residues. Trimming pared 5 bases from V and 4 bases from J, leaving 5 bases between. This chain's CDR3 is CASSPPTGELFF. The CDR3 DNA reads as TGTGCCAGCAGTCCACCCACCGGGGAGCTGTTTTTT.

The chain combines TRBV28 with TRBJ1-6, with D maybe TRBD1 (6 bases). CDR1 is MDHEN and CDR2 is SYDVKM in the germline V gene. CDR3 size: 14 residues. V gave up 5 bases and J gave up 10 bases, with 15 bases separating them. Here the CDR3 reads CASSRTAYRSPLHF. The CDR3 DNA reads TGTGCCAGCAGTCGGACAGCTTATCGCTCACCCCTCCACTTT.

This rearrangement joins TRBV7-9 to TRBJ2-1, with 12 bases fitting TRBD2. In germline, CDR1 is SEHNR, CDR2 FQNEAQ (reference sequence). This CDR3 has 16 amino acids. J gave up 4 bases and V 5 bases, and 6 bases lay outside the gene matches. The CDR3 sequence is CASSPPTSGSYNEQFF. CDR3 nucleotide sequence: TGTGCCAGCAGCCCTCCGACTAGCGGGAGTTACAATGAGCAGTTCTTC.

A remark on this clone: The junction and the germline gene differ at one end; a read error may be behind it. V is TRBV10-3 and J is TRBJ2-2; D might be TRBD2 (7 bases). The CDR3 is made up of 15 amino acids. Germline V CDR1 and CDR2: ENHRY, SYGVKD. The DNA for the CDR3 is TGTGCCATCAGCGGGAGAGGGGGACTAAACCGGGGAGCTGTTTTT. Protein product: CAISGRGGLNRGAVF.

This chain uses TRBV7-9 with TRBJ2-3; TRBD2 agrees at 7 bases. CDR1 is SEHNR and CDR2 is FQNEAQ in the germline V gene (reference sequence). J was trimmed by 5 bases and V by 6 bases; bases with no gene match: 14. The CDR3 runs 16 residues. CDR3 DNA: TGTGCCAGCAGAATCATACCGGGGAGGGCGTTAGATACGCAGTATTTT. It encodes CASRIIPGRALDTQYF.

This clone came up once. The J gene is TRBJ2-3, the V gene TRBV5-1; D is unclear. The CDR3 has 15 residues. Per germline, CDR1 SGHRS and CDR2 YFSETQ. The V end lost 0 bases, the J end lost 0 bases, and 8 bases lay between the germline ends. CDR3 nucleotides: TGCGCCAGCAGCTTGGGCGGATCTAGCACAGATACGCAGTATTTT. Protein product: CASSLGGSSTDTQYF.

The genes are TRBV18 and TRBJ2-1; the match to TRBD2 covers 9 bases. CDR1 KGHSH and CDR2 LQKENI come from the germline V gene. There are 19 residues in the CDR3. Trimming removed 3 bases from V and 0 bases from J; junction bases left unmatched: 12. CDR3 DNA sequence: TGTGCCAGCTCACCCCCTAATGCGGGAGGGCCCCTCTCCTACAATGAGCAGTTCTTC. Translating gives CASSPPNAGGPLSYNEQFF.

The chain employs TRBV18 and TRBJ1-2, with a tentative D call TRBD1 (5 bases). V dropped 3 bases and J dropped 8 bases, with 13 bases sitting between them. The CDR3 consists of 13 residues. Germline V CDR1 and CDR2: KGHSH, LQKENI. For the CDR3, the DNA is TGTGCCAGCTCACCGTCCCAGGGTGCGGGCTACACCTTC. It yields the protein CASSPSQGAGYTF.

The V and J genes are TRBV6-1 and TRBJ2-7; D is uncertain. In germline, CDR1 is MNHNS, CDR2 SASEGT. Trimming took off 6 bases at V and 6 bases at J, with 15 bases between the two ends. This CDR3 contains 13 residues. The CDR3 bases are TGTGCCAGCAGACCCGCGAGTTTCTCCGAGCAGTACTTC. It codes for CASRPASFSEQYF.

V gene TRBV6-6 combines with J gene TRBJ1-5, with D perhaps TRBD1 (6 bases). The germline V gene encodes CDR1 MNHNY and CDR2 SVGAGI (reference sequence). V lost 5 bases to trimming and J lost 0 bases, with 14 bases between them. The CDR3 is made up of 16 amino acids. The CDR3 spells CASSPRQALSNQPQHF. CDR3 coding DNA: TGTGCCAGCAGTCCACGACAGGCACTTAGCAATCAGCCCCAGCATTTT.

The rearrangement joins TRBV27 to TRBJ2-3; unclear D gene. The V and J ends lost 2 bases and 2 bases respectively, with 5 bases between them. Germline V gives CDR1 MNHEY, CDR2 SMNVEV (reference sequence). The CDR3 consists of 13 residues. The chain's CDR3 is CASSLVVTDTQYF. The CDR3 nucleotides read TGTGCCAGCAGTTTAGTGGTCACAGATACGCAGTATTTT.

This clone came up a few times. This rearrangement joins TRBV29-1 to TRBJ2-7; 7 nucleotides align to TRBD1. V shed 6 bases, J shed 0 bases, and the junction held 8 bases outside the gene matches. CDR3 length: 14 amino acids. Germline V gene lookup returns CDR1 SQVTM and CDR2 ANQGSEA. DNA for the CDR3: TGCAGCGTGGTGGGACAGCTTACCTCCTACGAGCAGTACTTC. Its translation is CSVVGQLTSYEQYF.